Sequencing of this T cell receptor (beta chain) was carried out in a study of T cell changes during pregnancy in multiple sclerosis. Assay: immunoSEQ multiplex PCR; the TCRdb copy retains only in-frame clones and omits some. The sample shows 45,000 or so clones, roughly 91% of them seen only once. This clone was seen many times. The germline V gene encodes CDR1 SEHNR and CDR2 FQNEAQ (reference sequence). CDR3 length equals 15 residues. The J segment lost 6 bases and the V segment lost 5 bases, leaving 5 bases of the junction unmatched. This chain connects TRBV7-9 to TRBJ2-3, with 13 bases aligning to TRBD2. This TCR came from a female donor in good health, enrolled as a control in a pregnancy study. The sequences come from CD8+ T cells from peripheral blood mononuclear cells, collected after pregnancy. CDR3: CASSELAGGLDTQYF. The DNA for the CDR3 is TGTGCCAGCAGCGAACTAGCGGGGGGGCTTGATACGCAGTATTTT.